The T cell receptor beta chain under discussion was sequenced for a study of blood T cell repertoires in COVID-19 (dated by TCRdb to between 2020 and 2021). Describing the broader study: Samples from collaborators originated in the United States, Italy and Spain and spanned both the acute and convalescent phases of COVID-19. Where HLA class I and class II types were available, the types were taken from metadata supplied by the sample provider, not from assay-based typing. The repertoires were made available in a free public database intended to serve as a resource for research on the immune response to SARS-CoV-2. The samples were drawn from the first 160 participants of the ongoing ImmuneRACE study and from 950 to 1,500 subjects provided by 6 global collaborators. Deeply sampled blood TCRbeta repertoires from subjects exposed to, actively infected with, or recovered from COVID-19 were included in the dataset. The prospective study material was composed of cDNA or gDNA derived from T cells, B-cell-depleted T cells, or PBMCs. The sample metadata nearly always contained a de-identified subject ID, COVID-19 status, age in years and sex. General conclusions and limits of the study: How much clinical and demographic metadata was included differed by source and by participant, and the metadata was provided uncurated.

Whole blood was collected in K2EDTA tubes by collaborating institutions according to the institutions' own protocols. For TCRbeta analysis, collaborators shipped samples as frozen whole blood, isolated PBMCs, or DNA extracted from either of those sample types. Worth noting for this clone: Its antigen remains undetermined. No much larger clonotype is one base removed from it; base qualities were not supplied.

TCRbeta CDR3 regions were amplified from genomic DNA by means of the immunoSEQ Assay, a bias-controlled multiplex PCR. The authors' pipeline ran thus. Within the assay, amplification of reference gene primers was used to estimate how many nucleated cells each sample contained. Sequence reads were collapsed and filtered to measure the absolute abundance of every unique TCRbeta CDR3 rearrangement. For each sample, productive Simpson clonality was calculated as the square root of Simpson's diversity index over productive rearrangements. TCRdb obtained this table from immuneACCESS and retained in-frame rearrangements with V and J assigned. These tables miss some clones; where compared with another copy, unresolved V genes account for less than half of the shortfall, and the remainder is unexplained. The V and J calls and the clone size are those of that table, but D and trimming were determined from the DNA. The sample table contains 100,000 to 150,000 clones; only one count was recorded for more than 75% of them. The ten largest account for roughly 2.2% of the sample.

The junction carries 12 bases between V and J, which are trimmed by 3 bases and 0 bases respectively. The CDR3, from cysteine to phenylalanine, totals 16 residues. The CDR3 DNA has 48 bases and is translated from base 1. CDR1 and CDR2 (KGHSH, LQKENI) derive from the germline V gene. The sample consisted of peripheral blood. The V and J segments used are TRBV18 and TRBJ1-3; no D segment can be confidently identified. The source is a woman aged 45-65 years with acute or convalescent COVID-19. The DNA sequence is given as TGTGCCAGCTCACCGAATGGGCAGTTCTCTGGAAACACCATATATTTT. Its amino acids are CASSPNGQFSGNTIYF. Beyond the CDR3, the reference TRBV18 and TRBJ1-3 genes provide the residues; the full variable domain reads: NAGVMQNPRHLVRRRGQEARLRCSPMKGHSHVYWYRQLPEEGLKFMVYLQKENIIDESGMPKERFSAEFPKEGPSILRIQQVVRGDSAAYFCASSPNGQFSGNTIYFGEGSWLTVV.